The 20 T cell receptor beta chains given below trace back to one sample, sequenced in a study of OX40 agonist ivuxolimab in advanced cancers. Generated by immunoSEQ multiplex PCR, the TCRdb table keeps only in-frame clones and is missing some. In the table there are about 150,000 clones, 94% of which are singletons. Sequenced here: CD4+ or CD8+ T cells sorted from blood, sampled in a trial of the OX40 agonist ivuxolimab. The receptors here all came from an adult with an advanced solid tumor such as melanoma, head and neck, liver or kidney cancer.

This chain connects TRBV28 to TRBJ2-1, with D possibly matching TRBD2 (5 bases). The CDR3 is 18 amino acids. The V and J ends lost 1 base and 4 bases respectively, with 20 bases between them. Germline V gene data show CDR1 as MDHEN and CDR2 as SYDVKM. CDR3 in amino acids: CASSLSGVGADGYNEQFF. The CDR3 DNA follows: TGTGCCAGCAGTTTATCCGGAGTGGGAGCGGATGGTTACAATGAGCAGTTCTTC.

This chain's CDR3 is CASSLDPGVGGELFF. The CDR3 bases are TGCGCCAGCAGCTTGGATCCGGGGGTGGGCGGGGAGCTGTTTTTT. This chain connects TRBV5-1 to TRBJ2-2, with a possible D match to TRBD2 (6 bases). Germline V gives CDR1 SGHRS, CDR2 YFSETQ. The CDR3 has 15 amino acids. Trimming shortened V by 0 bases and J by 7 bases, and 13 bases separated the two germline ends. The full variable domain, rest sourced from reference TRBV5-1 and TRBJ2-2, is KAGVTQTPRYLIKTRGQQVTLSCSPISGHRSVSWYQQTPGQGLQFLFEYFSETQRNKGNFPGRFSGRQFSNSRSEMNVSTLELGDSALYLCASSLDPGVGGELFFGEGSRLTVL.

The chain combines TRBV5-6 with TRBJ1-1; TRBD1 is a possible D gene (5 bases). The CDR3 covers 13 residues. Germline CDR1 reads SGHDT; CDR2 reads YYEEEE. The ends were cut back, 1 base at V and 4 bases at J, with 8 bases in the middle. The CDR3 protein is CASSLRDGTEAFF. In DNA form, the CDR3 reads TGTGCCAGCAGCTTGAGGGACGGCACTGAAGCTTTCTTT.

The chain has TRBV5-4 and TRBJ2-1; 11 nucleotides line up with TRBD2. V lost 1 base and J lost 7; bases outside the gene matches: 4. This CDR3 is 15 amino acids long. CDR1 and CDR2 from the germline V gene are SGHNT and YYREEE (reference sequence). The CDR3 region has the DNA TGTGCCAGCAGCTTGACTAGCGGGGGTTGGAATGAGCAGTTCTTC. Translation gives CASSLTSGGWNEQFF.

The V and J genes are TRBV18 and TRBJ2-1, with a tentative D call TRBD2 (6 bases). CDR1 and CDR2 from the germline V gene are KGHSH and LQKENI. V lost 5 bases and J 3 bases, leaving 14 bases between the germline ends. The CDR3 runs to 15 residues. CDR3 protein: CASSIGLTNYNEQFF. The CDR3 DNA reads TGTGCCAGCTCAATAGGACTAACAAACTACAATGAGCAGTTCTTC.

This CDR3 is CASSESRDSGGYTF. The CDR3 DNA is TGTGCCAGCAGCGAAAGCCGGGACTCGGGAGGCTACACCTTC. V usage is TRBV7-3 and J usage is TRBJ1-2; possible D gene TRBD1, 5 bases. The CDR3 contains 14 residues. V was shortened by 5 bases and J by 8 bases, with 18 bases between the two germline ends. CDR1 and CDR2 (germline): SGHTA, FQGTGA.

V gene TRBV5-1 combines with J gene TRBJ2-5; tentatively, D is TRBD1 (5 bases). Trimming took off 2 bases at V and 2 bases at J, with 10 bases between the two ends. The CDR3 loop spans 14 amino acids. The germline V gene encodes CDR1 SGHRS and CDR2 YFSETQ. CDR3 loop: CASSFMAGQETQYF. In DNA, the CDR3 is TGCGCCAGCAGCTTTATGGCAGGGCAAGAGACCCAGTACTTC.

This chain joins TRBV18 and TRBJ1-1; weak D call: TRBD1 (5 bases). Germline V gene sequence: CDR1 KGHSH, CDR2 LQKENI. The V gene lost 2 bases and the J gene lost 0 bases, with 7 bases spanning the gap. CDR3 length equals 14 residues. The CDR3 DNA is TGTGCCAGCTCACCAGGAGGGGTGAACACTGAAGCTTTCTTT. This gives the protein CASSPGGVNTEAFF.

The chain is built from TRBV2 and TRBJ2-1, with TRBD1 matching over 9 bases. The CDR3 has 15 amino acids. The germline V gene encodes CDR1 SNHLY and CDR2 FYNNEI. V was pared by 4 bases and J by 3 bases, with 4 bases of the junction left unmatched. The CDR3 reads CASSGDRGGYNEQFF. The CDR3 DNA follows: TGTGCCAGCAGTGGCGACAGGGGGGGCTACAATGAGCAGTTCTTC.

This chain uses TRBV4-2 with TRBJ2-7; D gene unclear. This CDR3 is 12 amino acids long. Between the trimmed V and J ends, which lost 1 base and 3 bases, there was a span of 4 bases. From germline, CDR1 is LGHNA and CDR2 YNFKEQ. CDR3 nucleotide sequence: TGTGCCAGCAGCCAAGTCGGCTACGAGCAGTACTTC. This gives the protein CASSQVGYEQYF.

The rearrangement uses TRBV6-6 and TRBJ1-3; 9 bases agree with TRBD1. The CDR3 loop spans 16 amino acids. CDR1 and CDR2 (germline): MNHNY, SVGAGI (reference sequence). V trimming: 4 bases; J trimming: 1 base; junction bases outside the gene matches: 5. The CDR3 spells CASSSRTGVSGNTIYF. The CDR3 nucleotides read TGTGCCAGCAGTTCGAGGACAGGGGTGTCTGGAAACACCATATATTTT.

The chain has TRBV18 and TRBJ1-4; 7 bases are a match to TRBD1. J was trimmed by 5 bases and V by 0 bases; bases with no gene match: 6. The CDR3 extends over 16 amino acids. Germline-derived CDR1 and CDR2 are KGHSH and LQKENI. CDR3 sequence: CASSPPHGTANEKLFF. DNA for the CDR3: TGTGCCAGCTCACCACCACACGGGACAGCGAATGAAAAACTGTTTTTT.

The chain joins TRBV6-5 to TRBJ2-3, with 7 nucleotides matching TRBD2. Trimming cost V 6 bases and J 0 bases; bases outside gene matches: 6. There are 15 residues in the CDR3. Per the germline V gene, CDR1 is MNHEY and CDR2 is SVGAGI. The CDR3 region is CASSFLAVSTDTQYF. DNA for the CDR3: TGTGCCAGCAGCTTCCTAGCGGTTAGCACAGATACGCAGTATTTT.

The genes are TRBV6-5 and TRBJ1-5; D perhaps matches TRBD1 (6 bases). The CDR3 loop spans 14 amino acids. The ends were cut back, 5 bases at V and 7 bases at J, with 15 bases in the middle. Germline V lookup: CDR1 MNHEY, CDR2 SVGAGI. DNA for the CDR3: TGTGCCAGCAGTGGGGTGGGGGGCCGACAGCCCCAGCATTTT. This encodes CASSGVGGRQPQHF.

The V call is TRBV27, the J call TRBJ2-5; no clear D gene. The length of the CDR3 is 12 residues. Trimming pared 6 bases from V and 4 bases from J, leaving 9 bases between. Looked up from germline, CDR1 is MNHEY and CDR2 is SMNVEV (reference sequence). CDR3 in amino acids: CASRRWGETQYF. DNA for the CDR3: TGTGCCAGCAGGAGATGGGGAGAGACCCAGTACTTC.

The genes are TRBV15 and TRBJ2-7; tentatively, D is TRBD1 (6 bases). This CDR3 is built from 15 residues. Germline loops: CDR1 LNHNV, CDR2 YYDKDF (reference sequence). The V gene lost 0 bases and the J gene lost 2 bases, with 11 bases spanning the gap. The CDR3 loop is CATSRDQGHPYEQYF. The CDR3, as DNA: TGTGCCACCAGCAGAGATCAGGGACACCCCTACGAGCAGTACTTC.

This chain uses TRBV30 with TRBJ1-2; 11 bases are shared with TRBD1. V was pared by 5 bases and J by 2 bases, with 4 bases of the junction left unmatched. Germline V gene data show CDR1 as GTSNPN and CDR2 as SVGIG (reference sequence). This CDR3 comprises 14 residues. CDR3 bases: TGTGCCTGGGAAAGGGACAGGGGGAACTATGGCTACACCTTC. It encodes CAWERDRGNYGYTF. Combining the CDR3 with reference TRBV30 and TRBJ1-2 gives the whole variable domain SQTIHQWPATLVQPVGSPLSLECTVEGTSNPNLYWYRQAAGRGLQLLFYSVGIGQISSEVPQNLSASRPQDRQFILSSKKLLLSDSGFYLCAWERDRGNYGYTFGSGTRLTVV.

CDR3 coding DNA: TGTGCCAGCAGTGAAATGGTAGGAGCCTTCTACGAGCAGTACTTC. Protein: CASSEMVGAFYEQYF. The gene calls are TRBV6-1 and TRBJ2-7; no clear D gene. The CDR3 is 15 residues long. Germline CDR1 MNHNS, CDR2 SASEGT. Deletions cut 2 bases from V and 3 bases from J, with 14 bases between.

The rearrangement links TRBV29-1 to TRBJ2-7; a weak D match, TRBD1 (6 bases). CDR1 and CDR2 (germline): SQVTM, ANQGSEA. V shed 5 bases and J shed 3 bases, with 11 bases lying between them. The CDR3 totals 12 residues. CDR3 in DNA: TGCAGCGTTTCTGGACAGCTCTACGAGCAGTACTTC. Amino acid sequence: CSVSGQLYEQYF.

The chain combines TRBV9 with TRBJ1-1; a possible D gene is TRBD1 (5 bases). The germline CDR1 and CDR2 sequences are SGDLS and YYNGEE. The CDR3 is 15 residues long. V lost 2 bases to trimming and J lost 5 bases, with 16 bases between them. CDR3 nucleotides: TGTGCCAGCAGCGTGGCGGGGATGGGGGGTACTGAAGCTTTCTTT. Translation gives CASSVAGMGGTEAFF.